This TCR beta chain emerged from a study of OX40 agonist ivuxolimab in advanced cancers. Looking at the study overall: Every 2 weeks, patients received ivuxolimab intravenously, dosed at 0.01 to 10 mg/kg. The mean age was roughly 60 years, ranging from about 20 to 85, with roughly four fifths of participants male.

Some clones are missing from TCRdb's copy, which holds only in-frame ones; the method was immunoSEQ multiplex PCR. The sample contains about 60,000 clones, approximately 86% of which appear only once. The germline V gene has CDR1 SGHVS and CDR2 FNYEAQ. Losses at the gene ends were 5 bases for V and 1 base for J; bases not matched to a gene: 9. CDR3 length equals 18 residues. The study's findings and limits: Partial responders treated at 0.1-3.0 mg/kg exhibited clonal expansion among the lowest measured.

With regard to this clone: Its antigen is not known.

Autoimmune disease history or systemic immunosuppression excluded patients. The V call is TRBV7-6, the J call TRBJ2-1, with 12 bases that match TRBD2. The input for sequencing was CD4+ or CD8+ T cells sorted from blood, taken in a trial of the OX40 agonist ivuxolimab. The TCR comes from an adult with an advanced solid tumor such as melanoma, head and neck, liver or kidney cancer. The CDR3 loop reads CASSMRLAGVGSYNEQFF. As DNA, the CDR3 is TGTGCCAGCAGCATGAGACTAGCGGGAGTTGGGTCCTACAATGAGCAGTTCTTC.